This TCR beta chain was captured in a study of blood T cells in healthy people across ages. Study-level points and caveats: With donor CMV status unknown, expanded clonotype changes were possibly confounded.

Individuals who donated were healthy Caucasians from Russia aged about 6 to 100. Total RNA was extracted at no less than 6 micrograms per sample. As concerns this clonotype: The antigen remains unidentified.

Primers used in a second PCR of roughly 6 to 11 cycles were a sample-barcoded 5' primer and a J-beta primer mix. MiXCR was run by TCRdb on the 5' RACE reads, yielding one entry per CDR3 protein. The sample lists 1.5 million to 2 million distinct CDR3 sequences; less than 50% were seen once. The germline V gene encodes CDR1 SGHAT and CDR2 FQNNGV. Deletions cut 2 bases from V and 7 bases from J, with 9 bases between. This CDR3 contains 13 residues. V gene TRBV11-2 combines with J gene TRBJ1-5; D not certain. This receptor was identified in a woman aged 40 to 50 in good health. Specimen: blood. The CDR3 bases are TGTGCCAGCAGCTTATACGGCGGACAGCCCCAGCATTTT. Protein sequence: CASSLYGGQPQHF. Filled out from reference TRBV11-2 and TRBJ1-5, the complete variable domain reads EAGVAQSPRYKIIEKRQSVAFWCNPISGHATLYWYQQILGQGPKLLIQFQNNGVVDDSQLPKDRFSAERLKGVDSTLKIQPAKLEDSAVYLCASSLYGGQPQHFGDGTRLSIL.